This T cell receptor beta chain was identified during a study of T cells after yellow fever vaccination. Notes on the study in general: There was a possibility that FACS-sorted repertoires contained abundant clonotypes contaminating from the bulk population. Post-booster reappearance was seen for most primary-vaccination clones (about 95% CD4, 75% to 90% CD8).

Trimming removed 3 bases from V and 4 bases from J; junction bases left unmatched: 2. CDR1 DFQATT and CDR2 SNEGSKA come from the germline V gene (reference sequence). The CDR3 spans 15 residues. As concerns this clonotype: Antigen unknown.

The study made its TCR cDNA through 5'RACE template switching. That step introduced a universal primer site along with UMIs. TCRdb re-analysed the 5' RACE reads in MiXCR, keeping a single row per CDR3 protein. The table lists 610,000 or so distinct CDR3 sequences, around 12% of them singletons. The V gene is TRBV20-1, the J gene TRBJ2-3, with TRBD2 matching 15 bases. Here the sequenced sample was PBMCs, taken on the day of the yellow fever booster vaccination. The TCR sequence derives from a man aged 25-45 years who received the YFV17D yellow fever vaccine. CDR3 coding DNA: TGCAGTGCTAGCCGGACTAGCGGGAGGGCAGATACGCAGTATTTT. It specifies CSASRTSGRADTQYF.